This T cell receptor (beta chain) was observed in a study of T-cell reconstitution after alpha-beta-depleted transplantation in children. This CDR3 spans 12 amino acids. V lost 5 bases, J lost 7 bases, and 3 bases stayed unmatched. Germline V gives CDR1 MDHEN, CDR2 SYDVKM. In its sample, this clonotype was seen many times. Molecular barcoding with unique molecular identifiers was used for the TCRbeta library. One entry per CDR3 protein, called by TCRdb with MiXCR from the PCR reads. The sample carries 500,000 to 650,000 distinct CDR3 sequences, roughly an eighth recorded once. The chain links TRBV28 to TRBJ2-7; 9 positions agree with TRBD2. The TCR originated in a female patient aged 2-15 years who had a stem cell transplant for aplastic anemia, so the T cells may come from the graft donor. This sample comprised PBMCs, mostly from graft donor cells, obtained 180 days after TCRalphabeta/CD19-depleted stem cell transplant. The CDR3 coding sequence is TGTGCCAGCAGTAGCGGGGGGTTGGAGCAGTACTTC. Protein: CASSSGGLEQYF.